This T cell receptor (beta chain) was recorded in a study of T-cell reconstitution after alpha-beta-depleted transplantation in children. Unique molecular identifiers were used in preparing the TCRbeta library. TCRdb itself ran the PCR reads through MiXCR, one entry per CDR3 protein. The table has around 450,000 distinct CDR3 sequences, roughly 16% seen once. As concerns this clonotype: Its antigen is not identified.

Study conclusions and caveats: One year post-transplant, T-cell counts and diversity were largely derived from T cells produced anew.

The germline CDR1 and CDR2 sequences are KGHSH and LQKENI. Trimming removed 0 bases at V and 4 bases at J, with 7 bases between. The CDR3 covers 14 residues. The sequence derives from a boy less than two years old who had a stem cell transplant for Wiskott-Aldrich syndrome, so the T cells may come from the graft donor. Sequenced here: PBMCs, mostly from graft donor cells, sampled 360 days after TCRalphabeta/CD19-depleted stem cell transplant. This chain connects TRBV18 to TRBJ2-1; D not certain. In nucleotides, the CDR3 is TGTGCCAGCTCACCACCGGTACAGTACAATGAGCAGTTCTTC. This encodes CASSPPVQYNEQFF.